The 32 T cell receptor beta chains presented below share a single source sample, sequenced in a study of blood T cell repertoires in COVID-19 (dated by TCRdb to the early 2020s). The protocol used for the library was the immunoSEQ multiplex PCR assay. In TCRdb, the immuneACCESS table is reduced to in-frame sequences with V and J assigned. These tables do not hold every clone; where another copy was compared, an unresolved V gene accounts for under half, and the others remain unexplained. Within this sample are 200,000 to 300,000 clones, with around 88% of them counted one time only. The ten largest account for roughly 6.2% of the sample. Sequences were obtained from peripheral blood. The receptors were sampled from a woman of 80 years or more with COVID-19, enrolled during active disease.

The CDR3 DNA is TGTGCCAGCAGTCTTACTGACGGGTCCGCGGATACGCAGTATTTT. This sequence encodes CASSLTDGSADTQYF. V usage is TRBV3-1 (or the pseudogene TRBV3-2) and J usage is TRBJ2-3, with D hard to call. This CDR3 region has 15 residues. Germline V gene data show CDR1 as LGHDT and CDR2 as YNNKEL (reference sequence). Trimming cost V 6 bases and J 6 bases, with 19 bases left between them.

The chain joins TRBV3-1 (or the pseudogene TRBV3-2) to TRBJ2-5; 9 nucleotides agree with TRBD2. This CDR3 comprises 14 residues. Losses at the gene ends were 8 bases for V and 5 bases for J; bases not matched to a gene: 9. Germline V gives CDR1 LGHDT, CDR2 YNNKEL (reference sequence). The CDR3 sequence is CASARVAGEETQYF. Here the CDR3 DNA reads TGTGCCAGCGCTAGGGTAGCGGGGGAGGAGACCCAGTACTTC.

This rearrangement joins TRBV3-1 (or the pseudogene TRBV3-2) to TRBJ2-1, with 7 nucleotides matching TRBD2. V lost 0 bases and J lost 14; bases outside the gene matches: 7. This CDR3 contains 13 residues. CDR1 and CDR2 (germline): LGHDT, YNNKEL (reference sequence). The CDR3 here is CASSQERTSEEFF. CDR3 nucleotide sequence: TGTGCCAGCAGCCAAGAGAGAACTAGCGAAGAGTTCTTC.

V is TRBV19 and J is TRBJ1-3; TRBD1 is a possible D gene (6 bases). The CDR3 loop spans 13 amino acids. The V gene's germline CDR1 is LNHDA and CDR2 SQIVND (reference sequence). The V and J ends lost 8 bases and 4 bases respectively, with 12 bases between them. CDR3 DNA sequence: TGTGCCAGTGGACAGACAAGAGGAAACACCATATATTTT. It codes for CASGQTRGNTIYF. Supplemented by reference TRBV19 and TRBJ1-3, the full variable domain reads DGGITQSPKYLFRKEGQNVTLSCEQNLNHDAMYWYRQDPGQGLRLIYYSQIVNDFQKGDIAEGYSVSREKKESFPLTVTSAQKNPTAFYLCASGQTRGNTIYFGEGSWLTVV.

The chain joins TRBV11-2 to TRBJ2-7; D not certain. The germline V and J ends were trimmed by 5 bases and 4 bases, with 9 bases remaining between them. CDR3 length: 12 amino acids. From germline, CDR1 is SGHAT and CDR2 FQNNGV. CDR3 protein: CASSQQRYEQYV. The CDR3, as DNA: TGTGCCAGCAGCCAGCAGAGGTACGAGCAGTACGTC.

The V and J genes are TRBV6-5 and TRBJ2-2, with a weak D call TRBD1 (6 bases). This CDR3 is 14 amino acids long. The germline V gene encodes CDR1 MNHEY and CDR2 SVGAGI. V was cut by 7 bases and J by 4 bases, with 13 bases left in between. This CDR3 reads CASIRGTLTGELFF. DNA for the CDR3: TGTGCCAGCATTAGGGGGACCCTCACCGGGGAGCTGTTTTTT.

The rearrangement joins TRBV24-1 to TRBJ2-3; D is possibly TRBD2 (5 bases). The CDR3 extends over 15 amino acids. The germline V gene has CDR1 KGHDR and CDR2 SFDVKD. V lost 4 bases and J lost 4, with 14 bases in between. The CDR3 region is CATSDITSSSDTQYF. The CDR3 DNA follows: TGTGCCACCAGTGACATAACTAGTAGCTCAGATACGCAGTATTTT.

CDR3 sequence: CASSLTGETEAFF. CDR3 in DNA: TGTGCCAGCAGCCTAACAGGGGAGACTGAAGCTTTCTTT. The V gene is TRBV3-1 (or the pseudogene TRBV3-2), the J gene TRBJ1-1, with 7 bases fitting TRBD1. The CDR3 is 13 residues long. Germline trimming cut 4 bases from V and 5 bases from J; bases unmatched to any gene: 4. Germline assignment: CDR1 LGHDT and CDR2 YNNKEL (reference sequence).

This chain uses TRBV20-1 with TRBJ1-5; perhaps TRBD1 as D (5 bases). The CDR3 contains 14 residues. V lost 3 bases to trimming and J lost 3 bases, with 12 bases between them. Germline-derived CDR1 and CDR2 are DFQATT and SNEGSKA (reference sequence). The CDR3 is CSASSGGNNQPQHF. The CDR3 DNA reads TGCAGTGCTAGTTCCGGGGGAAACAATCAGCCCCAGCATTTT.

The CDR3 DNA follows: TGTGCCAGCCCGACGTACCGTAACAGGGGACGGTATGATCAGCCCCAGCATTTT. It specifies CASPTYRNRGRYDQPQHF. This rearrangement joins TRBV7-3 to TRBJ1-5; 7 nucleotides align to TRBD1. The CDR3 spans 18 residues. J gave up 5 bases and V 8 bases, and 21 bases lay outside the gene matches. Germline assignment: CDR1 SGHTA and CDR2 FQGTGA. Full variable domain (outside the CDR3, taken from reference TRBV7-3 and TRBJ1-5): GAGVSQTPSNKVTEKGKYVELRCDPISGHTALYWYRQSLGQGPEFLIYFQGTGAADDSGLPNDRFFAVRPEGSVSTLKIQRTERGDSAVYLCASPTYRNRGRYDQPQHFGDGTRLSIL.

V is TRBV14 and J is TRBJ1-4; no reliable D call. The CDR3 has 13 amino acids. Germline CDR1 is SGHDN and CDR2 is FVKESK. The V gene lost 2 bases and the J gene lost 5 bases, with 6 bases spanning the gap. DNA of the CDR3: TGTGCCAGCAGCCAACTCCGGAATGAAAAACTGTTTTTT. This translates into CASSQLRNEKLFF.

Notes on this clone: Other nucleotide sequences in the sample specify the same CDR3. This sequence joins TRBV6-2 or TRBV6-3 and TRBJ1-5, with 7 bases identical to TRBD1. The V and J ends lost 6 bases and 3 bases, in that order; junction bases with no gene match: 11. In germline, CDR1 is MNHEY, CDR2 SVGEGT. This CDR3 comprises 16 residues. The CDR3 loop reads CASSRPGQSPNQPQHF. The CDR3 region has the DNA TGTGCCAGCAGCCGACCGGGACAGAGCCCCAATCAGCCCCAGCATTTT.

The rearrangement links TRBV5-1 to TRBJ1-2, with no clear D. Germline assignment: CDR1 SGHRS and CDR2 YFSETQ. V shed 0 bases and J shed 0 bases, with 9 bases lying between them. This CDR3 is 15 amino acids long. The CDR3 sequence is CASSLGASPNYGYTF. The CDR3 region has the DNA TGCGCCAGCAGCTTGGGAGCCTCCCCTAACTATGGCTACACCTTC. Full variable domain (remainder filled in from reference TRBV5-1 and TRBJ1-2): KAGVTQTPRYLIKTRGQQVTLSCSPISGHRSVSWYQQTPGQGLQFLFEYFSETQRNKGNFPGRFSGRQFSNSRSEMNVSTLELGDSALYLCASSLGASPNYGYTFGSGTRLTVV.

The rearrangement links TRBV12-2 to TRBJ1-5. TRBV12-2 counts as a pseudogene. The CDR3 loop spans 14 amino acids. CDR3 in DNA: TGTGCAAGTCGCTTAACACCGGCGGTTCAGCCCCAGCATTTT. Amino acid sequence: CASRLTPAVQPQHF.

This clone was found a few times. The genes are TRBV19 and TRBJ1-2; D call uncertain. Trimming removed 5 bases from V and 6 bases from J, with 19 bases in between. Germline CDR1 LNHDA, CDR2 SQIVND (reference sequence). The CDR3 has 15 amino acids. This CDR3 is CASSPGRERSDGYTF. CDR3 coding DNA: TGTGCCAGTAGTCCAGGACGGGAGAGGTCGGATGGCTACACCTTC.

CDR3 sequence reads: CATAGGGSTDTQYF. In DNA, the CDR3 is TGTGCCACCGCGGGGGGGGGTAGCACAGATACGCAGTATTTT. The V call is TRBV15, the J call TRBJ2-3; 9 nucleotides match TRBD2. Germline CDR1 and CDR2: LNHNV and YYDKDF (reference sequence). Trimming at V came to 8 bases and at J to 0 bases, leaving 3 bases not matched to a gene. This CDR3 has 14 residues.

The gene calls are TRBV7-2 and TRBJ1-1; D perhaps matches TRBD1 (5 bases). The CDR3 is 14 amino acids. Germline-derived CDR1 and CDR2 are SGHTA and FQGNSA. V lost 5 bases and J 0 bases, leaving 10 bases between the germline ends. The CDR3 DNA reads as TGTGCCAGCAGCCTGGGGCCTATGAACACTGAAGCTTTCTTT. Translation: CASSLGPMNTEAFF.

The genes are TRBV5-3 and TRBJ1-5; 11 bases are a match to TRBD1. TRBV5-3 has ORF status, its function being uncertain. The CDR3 has 19 amino acids. V lost 3 bases to trimming and J lost 0 bases; unmatched junction nucleotides: 11. CDR3 region: CARSWARGQGDFSNQPQHF. CDR3 nucleotides: TGTGCCAGAAGCTGGGCCCGGGGACAGGGGGATTTTAGCAATCAGCCCCAGCATTTT.

The rearrangement uses TRBV18 and TRBJ1-5; D is perhaps TRBD1 (6 bases). Trimming took off 4 bases at V and 7 bases at J, with 20 bases between the two ends. Germline V gene sequence: CDR1 KGHSH, CDR2 LQKENI. CDR3 length: 16 amino acids. As DNA, the CDR3 is TGTGCCAGCTCACTAACGGCTACAGGGTTAAGACAGCCCCAGCATTTT. It translates to CASSLTATGLRQPQHF.

The chain has TRBV19 and TRBJ1-1, with TRBD1 matching over 7 bases. Germline V gene lookup returns CDR1 LNHDA and CDR2 SQIVND (reference sequence). CDR3 size: 14 residues. Trimming took 9 bases from V and 0 from J; bases not matched to a gene: 7. The CDR3 bases are TGTGCCAGCAGACAGGGCGGCATGAACACTGAAGCTTTCTTT. It yields the protein CASRQGGMNTEAFF.

Concerning this clone itself: Other DNA sequences within the sample encode an identical CDR3. The V and J genes are TRBV3-1 (or the pseudogene TRBV3-2) and TRBJ1-5, with D perhaps matching TRBD1 (5 bases). V dropped 3 bases and J dropped 4 bases, with 7 bases sitting between them. The CDR3 covers 13 residues. Germline V gene lookup returns CDR1 LGHDT and CDR2 YNNKEL (reference sequence). The CDR3 loop is CASSQGPNQPQHF. Written as DNA, the CDR3 is TGTGCCAGCAGCCAGGGGCCTAATCAGCCCCAGCATTTT.

J is TRBJ1-5 and V is TRBV6-5; D perhaps matches TRBD1 (5 bases). CDR3 length equals 13 residues. V lost 5 bases to trimming and J lost 7 bases, with 12 bases between them. Looked up from germline, CDR1 is MNHEY and CDR2 is SVGAGI. The CDR3 coding sequence is TGTGCCAGCAGTCCAGGGTTGTGGCAGCCCCAGCATTTT. It codes for CASSPGLWQPQHF.

The chain is built from TRBV4-1 and TRBJ2-7; no clear D. The CDR3 is 15 amino acids. Germline CDR1 reads MGHRA; CDR2 reads YSYEKL. The V and J ends lost 0 bases and 2 bases respectively, with 11 bases between them. CDR3 residues: CASSQETAQTYEQYF. The DNA of the CDR3 is TGCGCCAGCAGCCAAGAAACGGCACAGACCTACGAGCAGTACTTC.

J is TRBJ1-6 and V is TRBV25-1, with 9 bases identical to TRBD1. After removal of 6 bases from V and 5 bases from J, the junction contained 2 bases not matched to a gene. The CDR3 runs 14 residues. Germline lookup yields CDR1 MGHDK and CDR2 SYGVNS. DNA for the CDR3: TGTGCCAGCAGCTGGGACAGGGATAATTCACCCCTCCACTTT. Translated: CASSWDRDNSPLHF.

The chain combines TRBV6-5 with TRBJ1-6, with a possible D match to TRBD1 (5 bases). V lost 6 bases, J lost 9 bases, and 18 bases lay in between. From germline, CDR1 is MNHEY and CDR2 SVGAGI. The CDR3 loop spans 15 amino acids. DNA of the CDR3: TGTGCCAGCAGCATTACGGGGGTGAGGGTTTCACCCCTCCACTTT. Its protein product is CASSITGVRVSPLHF.

This chain uses TRBV5-1 with TRBJ2-1, with 7 bases that match TRBD2. The CDR3 is 16 residues long. Unmatched junction bases numbered 9, after V lost 1 base and J lost 5 bases. Looked up from germline, CDR1 is SGHRS and CDR2 is YFSETQ. CDR3 coding DNA: TGCGCCAGCAGCTTGTTCCTAGCGGACACCAACAATGAGCAGTTCTTC. Its translation is CASSLFLADTNNEQFF. The variable domain in full, completed from reference TRBV5-1 and TRBJ2-1, reads KAGVTQTPRYLIKTRGQQVTLSCSPISGHRSVSWYQQTPGQGLQFLFEYFSETQRNKGNFPGRFSGRQFSNSRSEMNVSTLELGDSALYLCASSLFLADTNNEQFFGPGTRLTVL.

The chain employs TRBV6-5 and TRBJ2-7; TRBD1 might be the D (5 bases). The V end was cut by 8 bases, the J end by 4 bases, with 21 bases between. This CDR3 has 15 residues. Germline assignment: CDR1 MNHEY and CDR2 SVGAGI. This chain's CDR3 is CASRGGAGIGYEQYF. CDR3 DNA sequence: TGTGCCAGCCGAGGTGGGGCAGGGATCGGGTACGAGCAGTACTTC.

V gene TRBV3-1 (or the pseudogene TRBV3-2) combines with J gene TRBJ1-2; D not resolved. The CDR3 spans 16 residues. CDR1 is LGHDT and CDR2 is YNNKEL in the germline V gene (reference sequence). V was clipped by 3 bases and J by 7 bases, with 21 bases between them. The CDR3 loop reads CASSHLGLIKESGYTF. CDR3 bases: TGTGCCAGCAGCCACCTGGGCCTCATTAAAGAGAGTGGCTACACCTTC.

The V call is TRBV14, the J call TRBJ2-3; no firm D call. The CDR3 loop spans 14 amino acids. Germline CDR1 and CDR2: SGHDN and FVKESK. The ends were cut back, 5 bases at V and 4 bases at J, with 13 bases in the middle. This chain's CDR3 is CASSTSGSPDTQYF. For the CDR3, the DNA is TGTGCCAGCAGCACCTCGGGTAGCCCAGATACGCAGTATTTT.

The rearrangement uses TRBV6-6 and TRBJ2-5; D remains unclear. Germline V gene lookup returns CDR1 MNHNY and CDR2 SVGAGI (reference sequence). This CDR3 contains 11 residues. V lost 5 bases, J lost 7 bases, and 8 bases lay in between. Written as DNA, the CDR3 is TGTGCCAGCAGTCTCCGAGGGACCCAGTACTTC. Translating it yields CASSLRGTQYF.

The genes are TRBV28 and TRBJ1-6, with D perhaps TRBD1 (6 bases). Trimming removed 5 bases at V and 6 bases at J, with 17 bases between. The germline CDR1 and CDR2 sequences are MDHEN and SYDVKM. This CDR3 region has 16 residues. CDR3 sequence: CASSPRGGGGNSPLHF. The CDR3 region has the DNA TGTGCCAGCAGTCCCCGAGGGGGGGGTGGTAATTCACCCCTCCACTTT.

The rearrangement links TRBV10-3 to TRBJ1-2; tentative D call: TRBD1 (6 bases). V was pared by 0 bases and J by 5 bases, with 13 bases between. Germline CDR1 reads ENHRY; CDR2 reads SYGVKD. This CDR3 is built from 15 residues. CDR3 nucleotides: TGTGCCATCAGTGAGTCGGGGGCGCCGATTTATGGCTACACCTTC. Translated, it gives CAISESGAPIYGYTF.